The 5 T cell receptor beta chains below were found in one sample sequenced in a study of blood T cell repertoires in COVID-19. Assay: immunoSEQ multiplex PCR; the TCRdb copy retains only in-frame clones and omits some. The sample shows fewer than 350,000 clones, about 83% of them seen only once. The sample comprised PBMCs or T cells enriched from blood (not recorded which). The source is a woman aged 40 to 50 who had recovered from COVID-19.

This chain links TRBV7-9 with TRBJ2-1; a possible D gene is TRBD2 (6 bases). Germline CDR1 and CDR2: SEHNR and FQNEAQ (reference sequence). Trimming took 0 bases from V and 7 from J, leaving 13 bases between them. The CDR3 spans 15 residues. CDR3 loop: CASSLAAGLVNEQFF. In nucleotides, the CDR3 is TGTGCCAGCAGCTTAGCGGCGGGACTGGTTAATGAGCAGTTCTTC.

This clone was found a few times. Written as DNA, the CDR3 is TGTGCCAGCAGCGGGCGGCATACAGGGGCTAACTATGGCTACACCTTC. This gives the protein CASSGRHTGANYGYTF. The chain has TRBV3-1 (or the pseudogene TRBV3-2) and TRBJ1-2; 7 bases fit TRBD1. This CDR3 is 16 amino acids long. The ends lost 5 bases at V and 0 bases at J; junction bases unmatched: 9. Germline V gene data show CDR1 as LGHDT and CDR2 as YNNKEL (reference sequence).

The CDR3 DNA reads as TGTGCCAGCAGCTTGTGGGACTCGAACACCGGGGAGCTGTTTTTT. Residues: CASSLWDSNTGELFF. The chain links TRBV5-5 to TRBJ2-2; tentatively, D is TRBD2 (6 bases). The CDR3 runs 15 residues. The ends were cut back, 1 base at V and 0 bases at J, with 7 bases in the middle. CDR1 and CDR2 from the germline V gene are SGHKS and YYEKEE (reference sequence).

The J gene is TRBJ2-5, the V gene TRBV7-9, with D perhaps TRBD1 (6 bases). The CDR3 runs to 13 residues. Germline CDR1 is SEHNR and CDR2 is FQNEAQ (reference sequence). Trimming left V 4 bases short and J 5 bases short, with 11 bases between. The chain's CDR3 is CASSSSGVETQYF. CDR3 DNA sequence: TGTGCCAGCAGCTCATCAGGGGTGGAGACCCAGTACTTC.

The chain employs TRBV30 and TRBJ2-7, with TRBD2 matching 10 bases. The germline V gene has CDR1 GTSNPN and CDR2 SVGIG (reference sequence). The CDR3 has 15 residues. Unmatched junction bases numbered 9, after V lost 1 base and J lost 6 bases. The CDR3 is CAWSGQLAGVAEQYF. Written as DNA, the CDR3 is TGTGCCTGGAGTGGACAGCTAGCGGGAGTAGCCGAGCAGTACTTC.